The rows below give T cell receptor beta chains drawn from one sample of a study of graft-versus-host responses after intestinal transplantation. Profiling relied on immunoSEQ multiplex PCR, and the TCRdb table lists in-frame clones only, not all of them. Altogether several thousand clones are present, around a third being singletons, with the ten largest covering 3% to 3.5%. Specimen: alloreactive CD8+ T cells from a mixed lymphocyte reaction culture, collected before transplantation. Source of these receptors: a human patient who was an organ donor for intestinal transplantation. Both conserved end residues are part of each CDR3. A D gene is named only where the DNA matches it firmly. A clone size is listed for some rows: how often the clone was seen (once, few, many), or a class if it is expanded.

>medium-sized|TRBD1|17|TRBJ1-5|TRBV10-3
CAIGQGSPQYSNQPQHF
TGTGCCATCGGACAGGGTAGCCCCCAATATAGCAATCAGCCCCAGCATTTT
>NA|TRBD2|13|TRBJ2-7|TRBV7-9
CASSFGGGYEQYF
TGTGCCAGCAGCTTCGGCGGGGGCTACGAGCAGTACTTC
>NA|NA|11|TRBJ1-1|TRBV18
CASSLTGEAFF
TGTGCCAGCTCACTCACAGGGGAAGCTTTCTTT
>once|NA|14|TRBJ1-1|TRBV14
CASSQELQLTEAFF
TGTGCCAGCAGCCAAGAGTTACAGCTCACTGAAGCTTTCTTT
>few|TRBD1|16|TRBJ1-1|TRBV4-3
CASSQAGTVWNTEAFF
TGCGCCAGCAGCCAAGCCGGGACAGTCTGGAACACTGAAGCTTTCTTT
>NA|NA|15|TRBJ1-2|TRBV7-3
CASSLTGPGNYGYTF
TGTGCCAGCAGCTTAACTGGCCCAGGGAACTATGGCTACACCTTC
>NA|NA|14|TRBJ2-1|TRBV27
CASSFPGAHNEQFF
TGTGCCAGCAGTTTCCCAGGGGCGCACAATGAGCAGTTCTTC
>few|NA|13|TRBJ1-5|TRBV27
CASSLSAGQPQHF
TGTGCCAGCAGTTTATCGGCCGGGCAGCCCCAGCATTTT
>NA|TRBD1|13|TRBJ1-2|TRBV19
CASSRTGGYGYTF
TGTGCCAGTAGCAGGACAGGGGGCTATGGCTACACCTTC
>NA|NA|14|TRBJ1-2|TRBV7-8
CASSLDGTWYGYTF
TGTGCCAGCAGCTTAGACGGGACATGGTATGGCTACACCTTC
>medium-sized|NA|14|TRBJ2-5|TRBV7-9
CASSFTQARETQYF
TGTGCCAGCAGCTTCACCCAGGCCCGGGAGACCCAGTACTTC
>NA|NA|14|TRBJ1-3|TRBV5-8
CASSQGTGPNTIYF
TGCGCCAGCAGCCAGGGGACCGGACCAAACACCATATATTTT
>medium-sized|NA|12|TRBJ1-1|TRBV30
CAWTDVGLHAFF
TGTGCCTGGACTGATGTGGGGCTGCACGCTTTCTTT
>NA|TRBD2|13|TRBJ2-7|TRBV27
CASSLGLAYEQYF
TGTGCCAGCAGTCTCGGACTAGCCTACGAGCAGTACTTC
>few|TRBD1|12|TRBJ2-1|TRBV7-8
CASSSFAGGQFF
TGTGCCAGCAGCTCATTCGCAGGGGGACAGTTCTTC
>NA|TRBD1|13|TRBJ1-5|TRBV6-1
CASSWVRGLLGHF
TGTGCCAGTTCTTGGGTCAGGGGGCTTCTGGGGCATTTT
>few|NA|12|TRBJ1-3|TRBV7-9
CASSAAGNTIYF
TGTGCCAGCTCGGCGGCTGGGAACACCATATATTTT
>few|NA|18|TRBJ2-7|TRBV7-9
CASSKLRVRRLDPYEQYF
TGTGCCAGCAGCAAGTTAAGGGTACGAAGACTAGACCCCTACGAGCAGTACTTC
>NA|NA|13|TRBJ2-1|TRBV4-1
CASSPPTSNEQFF
TGCGCCAGCAGCCCTCCGACTAGCAATGAGCAGTTCTTC
>NA|TRBD1|12|TRBJ1-2|TRBV2
CARYQGAYGYTF
TGTGCCAGATATCAGGGGGCGTATGGCTACACCTTC
>NA|TRBD1|14|TRBJ1-2|TRBV27
CASSPGTAVYGYTF
TGTGCCAGCAGTCCCGGGACAGCTGTCTATGGCTACACCTTC
>NA|NA|13|TRBJ1-1|TRBV5-1
CASSFRGGTEAFF
TGCGCCAGCAGCTTTAGGGGAGGCACTGAAGCTTTCTTT
>NA|NA|12|TRBJ2-7|TRBV28
CASRGLIYEQYF
TGTGCCAGCAGGGGGCTAATTTACGAGCAGTACTTC
>few|TRBD1|14|TRBJ2-7|TRBV5-1
CASSFGTGSYEQYF
TGCGCCAGCAGCTTCGGGACAGGGTCCTACGAGCAGTACTTC
>many|NA|14|TRBJ2-7|TRBV13
CASSPEGTRYQQYF
TGTGCCAGCAGCCCGGAGGGGACCCGCTACCAGCAGTACTTC
>few|NA|15|TRBJ2-1|TRBV15
CATSSGGGISNEQFF
TGTGCCACCAGCAGCGGGGGTGGGATAAGCAATGAGCAGTTCTTC
>medium-sized|NA|13|TRBJ1-1|TRBV4-1
CASSQPQATEAFF
TGCGCCAGCAGCCAGCCACAGGCAACCGAAGCTTTCTTT
>few|NA|13|TRBJ2-3|TRBV29-1
CSVGVGDGDTQYF
TGCAGCGTTGGGGTGGGAGACGGAGATACGCAGTATTTT
>NA|TRBD1|16|TRBJ2-1|TRBV25-1
CASSDSGTGFIWEQFF
TGTGCCAGCAGTGATTCCGGGACAGGGTTTATTTGGGAGCAGTTCTTC
>NA|TRBD2|15|TRBJ2-1|TRBV5-4
CASSRTSGGANEQFF
TGTGCCAGCAGCCGGACTAGCGGGGGGGCCAATGAGCAGTTCTTC
>few|NA|15|TRBJ1-5|TRBV27
CASTSSWGGYQPQHF
TGTGCCAGCACCTCCTCATGGGGCGGATATCAGCCCCAGCATTTT
>medium-sized|TRBD2|15|TRBJ2-3|TRBV6-4
CASSEGTSGSDTQYF
TGTGCCAGCAGTGAAGGGACTAGCGGGTCAGATACGCAGTATTTT
>medium-sized|TRBD2|15|TRBJ2-7|TRBV5-6
CASSALAGGTYEQYF
TGTGCCAGCAGCGCACTAGCGGGAGGCACCTACGAGCAGTACTTC
>NA|TRBD2|18|TRBJ2-3|TRBV7-8
CASSSRTSGSWGTDTQYF
TGTGCCAGCAGCTCACGGACTAGCGGGAGTTGGGGCACAGATACGCAGTATTTT
>few|TRBD2|17|TRBJ2-3|TRBV4-2
CASSQDLGGGVTDTQYF
TGTGCCAGCAGCCAAGACCTGGGCGGGGGAGTCACAGATACGCAGTATTTT
>few|TRBD1|15|TRBJ1-1|TRBV28
CASSLWGTVNTEAFF
TGTGCCAGCAGTTTATGGGGGACAGTGAACACTGAAGCTTTCTTT
>few|NA|14|TRBJ1-2|TRBV19
CASGWGVSNYGYTF
TGTGCCAGTGGGTGGGGGGTATCTAACTATGGCTACACCTTC
>few|NA|12|TRBJ2-3|TRBV11-3
CASSPPLDTQYF
TGTGCCAGCAGCCCCCCCCTAGATACGCAGTATTTT
>NA|TRBD2|15|TRBJ2-5|TRBV4-1
CASSQAAGGQETQYF
TGTGCCAGCAGCCAAGCAGCGGGGGGCCAAGAGACCCAGTACTTC
>few|TRBD2|17|TRBJ2-5|TRBV5-1
CASSLGPAGGYMETQYF
TGCGCCAGCAGCTTGGGGCCAGCGGGGGGATATATGGAGACCCAGTACTTC
>NA|NA|19|TRBJ1-3|TRBV5-8
CASSPPVWVQSGSGNTIYF
TGTGCCAGCAGCCCTCCGGTGTGGGTCCAGTCGGGCTCTGGAAACACCATATATTTT
>once|TRBD2|15|TRBJ2-7|TRBV7-6
CASSSLAGGGDEQYF
TGTGCCAGCAGCTCTCTAGCGGGGGGGGGCGACGAGCAGTACTTC
>NA|NA|14|TRBJ2-7|TRBV5-1
CASSPDGGRSEQYF
TGCGCCAGCAGCCCGGACGGGGGGCGGAGCGAGCAGTACTTC
>NA|TRBD1|15|TRBJ1-1|TRBV7-9
CASSSPDRAVTEAFF
TGTGCCAGCAGCTCCCCCGACAGGGCAGTCACTGAAGCTTTCTTT
>medium-sized|NA|15|TRBJ1-1|TRBV4-1
CASSQMGGQGTEAFF
TGCGCCAGCAGCCAGATGGGGGGGCAAGGGACTGAAGCTTTCTTT
>NA|TRBD2|15|TRBJ2-3|TRBV13
CASSSREGSTDTQYF
TGTGCCAGCAGTTCGCGGGAGGGGAGCACAGATACGCAGTATTTT
>few|NA|16|TRBJ1-2|TRBV9
CASSVDITEANYGYTF
TGTGCCAGCAGCGTAGATATAACAGAAGCTAACTATGGCTACACCTTC
>once|NA|10|TRBJ2-7|TRBV27
CASGRYEQYF
TGTGCCAGCGGCCGTTACGAGCAGTACTTC
>NA|NA|13|TRBJ1-1|TRBV28
CASSDRLWTEAFF
TGTGCCAGCAGTGACAGGTTATGGACTGAAGCTTTCTTT
>NA|TRBD1|22|TRBJ2-1|TRBV9
CASSPQTYRDRGLEQNYNEQFF
TGTGCCAGCAGCCCACAAACTTACAGGGACAGGGGGCTTGAACAAAACTACAATGAGCAGTTCTTC
>NA|NA|18|TRBJ1-2|TRBV4-1
CASSHPKGGHHGDYGYTF
TGCGCCAGCAGCCACCCCAAGGGCGGGCATCATGGGGACTATGGCTACACCTTC
>NA|NA|17|TRBJ2-7|TRBV4-3
CASSQDSAGSPGYEQYF
TGCGCCAGCAGCCAAGACTCGGCGGGATCTCCCGGGTACGAGCAGTACTTC
>NA|NA|16|TRBJ2-7|TRBV5-1
CASSLRSRGIRAEQYF
TGCGCCAGCAGCTTGCGTTCGCGAGGGATCCGGGCCGAGCAGTACTTC